The clone carrying this TCR beta chain was counted ten times or more. No antigen is known for it. This entry belongs to a study of molecular identifiers for immune sequencing clone quantification. Study as a whole: Sequencing covered four of five parts into which replicate RNA from about 20,000 or 100,000 naive CD8 cells was split. Findings of the study overall: More than 97% of effector molecules, versus under 1% of naive-cell molecules, belonged to clones above 20 RNA copies.

Germline V gene data show CDR1 as SEHNR and CDR2 as FQNEAQ (reference sequence). The CDR3 sequence is 12 residues long. With 5 bases removed from V and 2 bases from J, the gap between germline ends came to 6 bases. Via MiXCR, TCRdb re-called the PCR reads, giving one row per CDR3 protein. The table lists some 320,000 distinct CDR3 sequences, roughly a fifth of them singletons. Naive CD8 T cells were FACS-sorted by CD8+CD4-CCR7+CD45RA+ markers. The rearrangement links TRBV7-9 to TRBJ1-2; no clear D. The sequence derives from a human donor in good health. Some libraries in this study had Jurkat cell RNA spiked in. Sequencing was carried out using naive CD8+ T cells from blood, with Jurkat cell RNA spiked in. Subset here: FACS-sorted CD8+CD4-CCR7+CD45RA+ naive T cells. CDR3 amino acids: CASSSTNYGYTF. In DNA, the CDR3 is TGTGCCAGCAGCAGCACGAACTATGGCTACACCTTC.